This TCR beta chain was identified during a study of blood T cell repertoires in COVID-19. Participants were aged about 18 to 89 years, lived in about two dozen US areas, and enrolled virtually. Recovered status in Cohort 3 required two negative PCRs, clearance, or symptom resolution. Trimming removed 3 bases at V and 0 bases at J, with 8 bases between. This CDR3 is 14 amino acids long. Germline V gene sequence: CDR1 LNHDA, CDR2 SQIVND (reference sequence). This clone was found a few times. Per the original methods: Reference gene primer amplification gave estimated nucleated cell counts. Clones were read by immunoSEQ multiplex PCR, and TCRdb kept only the in-frame ones, dropping some. V and J calls plus clone size are reproduced from that table; the DNA served to infer D and trimming. Here the sample spans 490,000 or so clones, around 85% being singletons.

The source of this sequence is an older woman who had recovered from COVID-19. This rearrangement joins TRBV19 to TRBJ1-1, with D unclear. The sequenced sample consisted of PBMCs or T cells enriched from blood (not recorded which). The chain's CDR3 is CASSIQALNTEAFF. The CDR3 DNA sequence: TGTGCCAGTAGTATCCAGGCCCTGAACACTGAAGCTTTCTTT.